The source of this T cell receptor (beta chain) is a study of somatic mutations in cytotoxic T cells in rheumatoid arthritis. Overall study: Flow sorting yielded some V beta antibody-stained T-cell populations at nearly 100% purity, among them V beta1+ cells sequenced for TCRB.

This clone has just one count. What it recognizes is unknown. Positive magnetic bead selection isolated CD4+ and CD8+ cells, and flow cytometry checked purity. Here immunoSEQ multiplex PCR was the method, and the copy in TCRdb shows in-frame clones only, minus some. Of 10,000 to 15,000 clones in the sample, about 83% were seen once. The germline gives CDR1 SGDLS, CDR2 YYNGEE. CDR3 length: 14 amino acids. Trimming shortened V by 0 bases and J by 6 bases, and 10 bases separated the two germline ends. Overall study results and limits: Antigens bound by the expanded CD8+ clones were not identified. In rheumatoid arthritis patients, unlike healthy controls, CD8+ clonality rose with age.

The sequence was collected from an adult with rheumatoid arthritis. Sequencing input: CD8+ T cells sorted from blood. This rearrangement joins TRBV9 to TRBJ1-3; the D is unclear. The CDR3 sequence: CASSVGGGENTIYF. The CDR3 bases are TGTGCCAGCAGCGTAGGGGGTGGGGAAAACACCATATATTTT.